This T cell receptor (beta chain) was recovered during a study of shared clonotypes between healthy human individuals. As handled by the study authors: Quality scores were absent from the junction-only immunoSEQ sequences, so filtering differed. Profiling relied on immunoSEQ multiplex PCR, and the TCRdb table lists in-frame clones only, not all of them. Clone size and V and J calls were adopted from that table, with D and trimming inferred from the DNA. This sample has roughly 1,100,000 clones; around 74% occur once, and the top ten carry about 1.5%. Trimming pared 5 bases from V and 2 bases from J, leaving 12 bases between. In germline, CDR1 is PRHDT, CDR2 FYEKMQ (reference sequence). The CDR3 extends over 15 amino acids. Regarding this clone: What it recognizes is unknown.

Donors were healthy HIV-negative adults without recent acute infections or vaccinations. General study points: Clonotype sharing across a few donors was observed for 4.5% to 6.5% of naive CD4 clonotypes. It was only blood that was sampled, and tissue repertoires likely differ.

The chain is built from TRBV13 and TRBJ2-2; unclear D gene. Sequencing input: memory CD4+ T cells sorted from blood. The subset denotes: CD45RA-negative fraction. The TCR originated in a man between 18 and 35 years old in good health. This CDR3 reads CASSTRHTNTGELFF. The CDR3 nucleotides read TGTGCCAGCAGCACCCGACACACTAACACCGGGGAGCTGTTTTTT.